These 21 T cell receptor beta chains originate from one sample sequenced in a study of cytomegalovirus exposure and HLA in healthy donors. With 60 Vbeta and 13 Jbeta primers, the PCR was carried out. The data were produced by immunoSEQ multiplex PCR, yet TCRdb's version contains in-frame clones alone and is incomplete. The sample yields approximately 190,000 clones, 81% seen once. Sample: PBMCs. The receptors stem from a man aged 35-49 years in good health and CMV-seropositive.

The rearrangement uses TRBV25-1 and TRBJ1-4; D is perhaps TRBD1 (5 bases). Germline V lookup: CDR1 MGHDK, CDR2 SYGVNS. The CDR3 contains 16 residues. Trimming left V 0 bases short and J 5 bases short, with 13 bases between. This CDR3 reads CASSEYRGLENEKLFF. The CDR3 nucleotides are TGTGCCAGCAGTGAATATAGGGGACTGGAAAATGAAAAACTGTTTTTT.

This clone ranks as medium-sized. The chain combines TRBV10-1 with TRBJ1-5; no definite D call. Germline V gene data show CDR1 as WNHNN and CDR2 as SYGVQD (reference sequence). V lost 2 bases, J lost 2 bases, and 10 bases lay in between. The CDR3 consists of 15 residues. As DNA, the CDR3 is TGCGCCAGCAGTGAGATTATAAGCTGCAATCAGCCCCAGCATTTT. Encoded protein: CASSEIISCNQPQHF.

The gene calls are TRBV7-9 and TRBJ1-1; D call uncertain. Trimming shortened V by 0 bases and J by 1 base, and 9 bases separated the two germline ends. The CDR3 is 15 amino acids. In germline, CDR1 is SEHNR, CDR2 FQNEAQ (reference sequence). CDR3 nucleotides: TGTGCCAGCAGCTTAGCTCTGACACCGAACACTGAAGCTTTCTTT. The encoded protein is CASSLALTPNTEAFF.

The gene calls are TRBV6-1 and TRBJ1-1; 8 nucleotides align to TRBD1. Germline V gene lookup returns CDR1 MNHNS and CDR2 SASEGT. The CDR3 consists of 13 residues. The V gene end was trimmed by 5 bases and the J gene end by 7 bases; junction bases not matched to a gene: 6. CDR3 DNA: TGTGCCAGCAGTACGACAGGGGAATGTGAAGCTTTCTTT. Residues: CASSTTGECEAFF.

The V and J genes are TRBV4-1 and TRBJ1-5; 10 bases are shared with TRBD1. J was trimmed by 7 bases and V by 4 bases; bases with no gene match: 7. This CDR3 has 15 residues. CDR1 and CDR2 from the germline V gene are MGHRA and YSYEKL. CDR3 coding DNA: TGCGCCAGCAGCCCCGGACAGGGGGAGGAACAGCCCCAGCATTTT. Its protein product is CASSPGQGEEQPQHF.

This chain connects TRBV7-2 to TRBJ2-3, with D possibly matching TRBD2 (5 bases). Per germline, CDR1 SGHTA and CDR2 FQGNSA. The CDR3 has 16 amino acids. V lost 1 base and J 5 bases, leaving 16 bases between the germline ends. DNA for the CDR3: TGTGCCAGCAGCTTAGGTGTGCGAGGAGGTGGAGATACGCAGTATTTT. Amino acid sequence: CASSLGVRGGGDTQYF.

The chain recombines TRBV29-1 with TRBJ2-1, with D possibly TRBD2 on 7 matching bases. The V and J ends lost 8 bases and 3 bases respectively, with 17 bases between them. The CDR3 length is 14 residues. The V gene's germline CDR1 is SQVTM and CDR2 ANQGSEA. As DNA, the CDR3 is TGCAGCATAAATGCGGGGGCGATCTACAATGAGCAGTTCTTC. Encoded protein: CSINAGAIYNEQFF.

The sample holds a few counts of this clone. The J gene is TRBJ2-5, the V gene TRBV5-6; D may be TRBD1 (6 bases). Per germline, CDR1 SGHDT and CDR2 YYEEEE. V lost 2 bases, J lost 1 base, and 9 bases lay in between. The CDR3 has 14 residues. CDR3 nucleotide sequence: TGTGCCAGCAGCTTTGGGACAACCCAAGAGACCCAGTACTTC. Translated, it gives CASSFGTTQETQYF.

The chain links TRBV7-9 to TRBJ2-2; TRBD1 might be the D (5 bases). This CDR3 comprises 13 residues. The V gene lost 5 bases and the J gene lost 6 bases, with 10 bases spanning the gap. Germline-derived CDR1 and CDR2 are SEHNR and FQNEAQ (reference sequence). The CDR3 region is CASSQGESGELFF. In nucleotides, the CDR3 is TGTGCCAGCAGCCAAGGGGAATCCGGGGAGCTGTTTTTT.

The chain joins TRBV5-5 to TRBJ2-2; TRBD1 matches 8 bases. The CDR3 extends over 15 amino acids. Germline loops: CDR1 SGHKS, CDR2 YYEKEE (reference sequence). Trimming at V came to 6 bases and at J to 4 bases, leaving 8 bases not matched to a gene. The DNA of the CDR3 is TGTGCCAGCAACCCCCGAACAGGGGGCACCGGGGAGCTGTTTTTT. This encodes CASNPRTGGTGELFF.

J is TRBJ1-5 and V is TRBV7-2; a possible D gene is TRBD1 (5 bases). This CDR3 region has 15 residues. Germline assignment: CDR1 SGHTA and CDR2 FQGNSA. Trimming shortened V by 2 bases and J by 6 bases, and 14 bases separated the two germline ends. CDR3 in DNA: TGTGCCAGCAGCTTAAGTGGTGGGGGAGGTCAGCCCCAGCATTTT. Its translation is CASSLSGGGGQPQHF.

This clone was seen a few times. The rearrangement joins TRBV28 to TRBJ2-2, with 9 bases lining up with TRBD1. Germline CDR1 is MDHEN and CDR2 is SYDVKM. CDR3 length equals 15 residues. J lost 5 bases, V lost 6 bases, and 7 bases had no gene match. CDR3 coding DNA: TGTGCCAGCAGGATCCGGGACAGGGATACCGGGGAGCTGTTTTTT. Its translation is CASRIRDRDTGELFF.

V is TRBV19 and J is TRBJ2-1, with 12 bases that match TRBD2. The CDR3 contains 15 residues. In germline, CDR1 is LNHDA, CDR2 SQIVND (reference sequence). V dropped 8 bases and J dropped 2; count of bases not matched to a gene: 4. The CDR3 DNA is TGTGCCAGTGAACTAGCGGGAGGCGCCTACAATGAGCAGTTCTTC. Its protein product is CASELAGGAYNEQFF.

CDR3 sequence (DNA): TGTGCCAGCAGTTCACACGCCAATCCTGGACAGGGGTCAGTGTACGAGCAGTACTTC. Its translation: CASSSHANPGQGSVYEQYF. The chain recombines TRBV28 with TRBJ2-7; TRBD1 aligns across 9 bases. With 4 bases clipped from V and 4 bases from J, the junction kept 20 bases outside the gene matches. Per the germline V gene, CDR1 is MDHEN and CDR2 is SYDVKM. The CDR3 length is 19 residues.

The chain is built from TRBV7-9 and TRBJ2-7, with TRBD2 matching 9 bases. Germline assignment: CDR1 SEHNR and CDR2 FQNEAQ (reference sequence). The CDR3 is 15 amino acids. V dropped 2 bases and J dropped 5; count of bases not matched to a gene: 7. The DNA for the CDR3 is TGTGCCAGCAGCTTACCCCTAGCGGGAAGCAACGAGCAGTACTTC. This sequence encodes CASSLPLAGSNEQYF.

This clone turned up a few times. This chain's CDR3 is CASSLAGEYEQYF. Here the CDR3 DNA reads TGTGCCAGCAGCTTAGCGGGAGAGTACGAGCAGTACTTC. The V and J genes are TRBV7-9 and TRBJ2-7; D may be TRBD2 (5 bases). Germline assignment: CDR1 SEHNR and CDR2 FQNEAQ (reference sequence). The CDR3 spans 13 residues. V was pared by 0 bases and J by 4 bases, with 7 bases between.

CDR3 protein: CASSSHWTGADSYNSPLHF. CDR3 nucleotide sequence: TGTGCCAGCAGCTCCCATTGGACAGGGGCCGACTCCTATAATTCACCCCTCCACTTT. The chain has TRBV13 and TRBJ1-6; TRBD1 matches 9 bases. J was trimmed by 0 bases and V by 4 bases; bases with no gene match: 10. The CDR3 length is 19 residues. Germline loops: CDR1 PRHDT, CDR2 FYEKMQ (reference sequence).

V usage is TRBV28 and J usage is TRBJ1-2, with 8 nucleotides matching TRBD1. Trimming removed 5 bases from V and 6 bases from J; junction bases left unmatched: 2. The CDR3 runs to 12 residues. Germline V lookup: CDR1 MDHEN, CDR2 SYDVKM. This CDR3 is CASSQGQDGYTF. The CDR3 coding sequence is TGTGCCAGCAGTCAGGGACAGGATGGCTACACCTTC.

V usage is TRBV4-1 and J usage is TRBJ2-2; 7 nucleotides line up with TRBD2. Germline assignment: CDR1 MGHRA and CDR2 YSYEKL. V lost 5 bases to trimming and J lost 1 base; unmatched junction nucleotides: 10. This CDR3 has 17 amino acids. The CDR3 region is CASSIRGGVGNTGELFF. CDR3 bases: TGCGCCAGCAGCATTCGGGGAGGGGTGGGGAACACCGGGGAGCTGTTTTTT.

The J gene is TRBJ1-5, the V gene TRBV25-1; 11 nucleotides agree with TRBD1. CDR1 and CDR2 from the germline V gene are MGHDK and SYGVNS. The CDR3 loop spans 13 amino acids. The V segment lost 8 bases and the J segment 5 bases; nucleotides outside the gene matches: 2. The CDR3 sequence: CASPGQGDQPQHF. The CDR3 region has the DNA TGTGCCAGCCCGGGACAGGGGGATCAGCCCCAGCATTTT.

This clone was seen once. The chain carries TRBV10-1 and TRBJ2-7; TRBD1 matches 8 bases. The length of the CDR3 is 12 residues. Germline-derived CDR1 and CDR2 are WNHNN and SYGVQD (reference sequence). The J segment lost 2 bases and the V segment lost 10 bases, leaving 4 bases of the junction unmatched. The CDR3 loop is CANDRGAYEQYF. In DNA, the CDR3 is TGCGCCAACGACAGGGGTGCCTACGAGCAGTACTTC.